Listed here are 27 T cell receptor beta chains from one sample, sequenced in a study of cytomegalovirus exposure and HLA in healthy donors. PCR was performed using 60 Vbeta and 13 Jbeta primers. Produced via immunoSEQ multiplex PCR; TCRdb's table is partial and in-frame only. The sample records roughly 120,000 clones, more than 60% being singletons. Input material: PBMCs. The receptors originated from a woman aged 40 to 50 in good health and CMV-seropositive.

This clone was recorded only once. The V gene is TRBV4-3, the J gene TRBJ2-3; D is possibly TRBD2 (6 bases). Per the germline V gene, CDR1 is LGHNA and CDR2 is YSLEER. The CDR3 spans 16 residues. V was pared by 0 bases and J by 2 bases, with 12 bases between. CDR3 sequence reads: CASSQDYRGITDTQYF. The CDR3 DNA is TGCGCCAGCAGCCAAGATTACCGCGGGATCACAGATACGCAGTATTTT.

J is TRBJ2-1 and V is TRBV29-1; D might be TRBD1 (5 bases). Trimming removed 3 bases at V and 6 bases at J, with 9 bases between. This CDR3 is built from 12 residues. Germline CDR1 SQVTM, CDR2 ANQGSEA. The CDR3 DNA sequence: TGCAGCGTTGACAGGGCTCGCAATGAGCAGTTCTTC. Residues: CSVDRARNEQFF.

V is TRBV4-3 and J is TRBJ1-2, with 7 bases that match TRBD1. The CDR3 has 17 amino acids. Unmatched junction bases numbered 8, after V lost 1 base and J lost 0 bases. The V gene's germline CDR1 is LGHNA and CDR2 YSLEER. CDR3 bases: TGCGCCAGCAGCCAAGGAGGGGGCTTTACGGCTAACTATGGCTACACCTTC. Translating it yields CASSQGGGFTANYGYTF.

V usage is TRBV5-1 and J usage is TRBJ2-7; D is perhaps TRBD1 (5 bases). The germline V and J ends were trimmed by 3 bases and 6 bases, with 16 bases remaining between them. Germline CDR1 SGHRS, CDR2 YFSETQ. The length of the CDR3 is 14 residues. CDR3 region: CASSSTTVSGEQYF. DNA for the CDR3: TGCGCCAGCAGCTCTACGACAGTATCCGGCGAGCAGTACTTC.

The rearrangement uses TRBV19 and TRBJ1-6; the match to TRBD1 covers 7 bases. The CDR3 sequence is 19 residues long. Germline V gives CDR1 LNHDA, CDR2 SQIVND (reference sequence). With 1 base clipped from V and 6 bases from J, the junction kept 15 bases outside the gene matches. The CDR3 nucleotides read TGTGCCAGTAGTATAGGCGGTGTGAGGAAGGGGGCCCCTAATTCACCCCTCCACTTT. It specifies CASSIGGVRKGAPNSPLHF.

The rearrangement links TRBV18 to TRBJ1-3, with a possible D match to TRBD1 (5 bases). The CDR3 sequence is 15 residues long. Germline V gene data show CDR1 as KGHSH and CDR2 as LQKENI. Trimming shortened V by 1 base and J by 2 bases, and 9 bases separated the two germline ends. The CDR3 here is CASSPQGQAGNTIYF. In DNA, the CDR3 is TGTGCCAGCTCACCACAGGGGCAAGCTGGAAACACCATATATTTT.

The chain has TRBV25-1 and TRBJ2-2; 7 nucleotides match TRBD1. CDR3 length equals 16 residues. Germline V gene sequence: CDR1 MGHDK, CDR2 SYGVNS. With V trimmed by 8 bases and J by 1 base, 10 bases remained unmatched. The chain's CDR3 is CASSYVRTGNTGELFF. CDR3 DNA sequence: TGTGCCAGCTCCTATGTGAGGACAGGGAACACCGGGGAGCTGTTTTTT. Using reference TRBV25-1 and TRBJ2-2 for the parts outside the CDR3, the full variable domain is EADIYQTPRYLVIGTGKKITLECSQTMGHDKMYWYQQDPGMELHLIHYSYGVNSTEKGDLSSESTVSRIRTEHFPLTLESARPSHTSQYLCASSYVRTGNTGELFFGEGSRLTVL.

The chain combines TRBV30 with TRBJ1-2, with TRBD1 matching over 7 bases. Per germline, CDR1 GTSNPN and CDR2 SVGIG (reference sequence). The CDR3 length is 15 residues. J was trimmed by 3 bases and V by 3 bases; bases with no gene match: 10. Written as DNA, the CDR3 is TGTGCCTGGAGCCCGGGACAGCCGAGTCACTATGGCTACACCTTC. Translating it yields CAWSPGQPSHYGYTF.

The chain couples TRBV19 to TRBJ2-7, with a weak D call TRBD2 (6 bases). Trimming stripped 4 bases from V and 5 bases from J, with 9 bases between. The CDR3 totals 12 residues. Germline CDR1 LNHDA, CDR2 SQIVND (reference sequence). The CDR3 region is CASSNGGHEQYF. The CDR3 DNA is TGTGCCAGTAGTAATGGAGGGCACGAGCAGTACTTC.

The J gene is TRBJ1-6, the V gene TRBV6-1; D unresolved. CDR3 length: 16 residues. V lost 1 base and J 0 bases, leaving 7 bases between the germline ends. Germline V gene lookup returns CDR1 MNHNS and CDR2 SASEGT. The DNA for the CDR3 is TGTGCCAGCAGTGAAGATGGGAGCTCCTATAATTCACCCCTCCACTTT. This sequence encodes CASSEDGSSYNSPLHF.

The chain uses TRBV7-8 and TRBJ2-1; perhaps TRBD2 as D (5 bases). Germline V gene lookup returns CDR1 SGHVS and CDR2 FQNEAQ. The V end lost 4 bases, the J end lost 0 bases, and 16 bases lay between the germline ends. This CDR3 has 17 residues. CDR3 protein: CASSSRSGISSYNEQFF. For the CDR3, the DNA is TGTGCCAGCAGCTCGCGTTCGGGGATTAGCTCCTACAATGAGCAGTTCTTC.

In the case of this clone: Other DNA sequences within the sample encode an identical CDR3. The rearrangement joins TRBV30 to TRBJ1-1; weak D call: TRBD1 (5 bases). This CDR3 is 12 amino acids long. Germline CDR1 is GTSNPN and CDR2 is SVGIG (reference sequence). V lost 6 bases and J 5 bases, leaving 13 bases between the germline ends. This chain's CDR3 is CACRREATEAFF. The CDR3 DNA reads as TGTGCCTGCCGCAGGGAAGCGACTGAAGCTTTCTTT.

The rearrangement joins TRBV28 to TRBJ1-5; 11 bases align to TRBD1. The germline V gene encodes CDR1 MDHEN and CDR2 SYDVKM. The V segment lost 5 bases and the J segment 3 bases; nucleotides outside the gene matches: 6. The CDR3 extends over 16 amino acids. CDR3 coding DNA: TGTGCCAGCAGTAACGGGGACAGGGGGGACAATCAGCCCCAGCATTTT. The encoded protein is CASSNGDRGDNQPQHF.

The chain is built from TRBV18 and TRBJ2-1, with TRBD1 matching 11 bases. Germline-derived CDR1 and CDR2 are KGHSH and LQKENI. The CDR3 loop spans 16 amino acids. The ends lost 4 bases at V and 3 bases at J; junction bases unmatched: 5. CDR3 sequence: CASSQPDRGLYNEQFF. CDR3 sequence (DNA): TGTGCCAGCTCACAGCCGGACAGGGGGCTCTACAATGAGCAGTTCTTC.

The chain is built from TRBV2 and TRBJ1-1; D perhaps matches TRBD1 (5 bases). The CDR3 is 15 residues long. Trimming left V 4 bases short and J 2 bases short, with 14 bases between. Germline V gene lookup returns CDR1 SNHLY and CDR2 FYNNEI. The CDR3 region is CASSVGRQGNTEAFF. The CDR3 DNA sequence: TGTGCCAGCAGTGTGGGTCGCCAGGGAAACACTGAAGCTTTCTTT.

In DNA form, the CDR3 reads TGTGCCTGGAGTGACCGGGGTGGAGGGCGGCTGTTTTTT. Its protein product is CAWSDRGGGRLFF. The chain is built from TRBV30 and TRBJ1-4; D is unclear. Trimming stripped 1 base from V and 14 bases from J, with 17 bases between. The CDR3 is 13 amino acids. CDR1 GTSNPN and CDR2 SVGIG come from the germline V gene (reference sequence).

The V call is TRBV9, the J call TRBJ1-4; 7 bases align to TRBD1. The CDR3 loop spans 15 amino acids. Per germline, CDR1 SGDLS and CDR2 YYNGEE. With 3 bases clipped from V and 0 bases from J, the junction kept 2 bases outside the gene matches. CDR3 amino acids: CASSAGGTTNEKLFF. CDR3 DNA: TGTGCCAGCAGCGCAGGGGGGACAACTAATGAAAAACTGTTTTTT.

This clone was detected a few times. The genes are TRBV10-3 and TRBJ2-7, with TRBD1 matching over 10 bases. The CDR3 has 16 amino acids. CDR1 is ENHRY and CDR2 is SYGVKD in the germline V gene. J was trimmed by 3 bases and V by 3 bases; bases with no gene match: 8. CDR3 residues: CAISDPRDRGFYEQYF. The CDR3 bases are TGTGCCATCAGTGATCCCCGGGACAGGGGATTCTACGAGCAGTACTTC.

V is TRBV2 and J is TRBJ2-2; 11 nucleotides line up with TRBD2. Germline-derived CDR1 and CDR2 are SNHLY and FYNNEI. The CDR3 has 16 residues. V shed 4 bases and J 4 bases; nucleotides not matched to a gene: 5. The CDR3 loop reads CASSGLAGGITGELFF. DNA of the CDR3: TGTGCCAGCAGTGGGCTAGCGGGGGGAATCACCGGGGAGCTGTTTTTT.

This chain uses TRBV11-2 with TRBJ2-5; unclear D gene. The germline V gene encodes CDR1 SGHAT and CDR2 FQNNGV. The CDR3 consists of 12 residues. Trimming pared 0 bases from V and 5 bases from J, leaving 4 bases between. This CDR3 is CASSLESETQYF. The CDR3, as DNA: TGTGCCAGCAGCTTAGAATCGGAGACCCAGTACTTC.

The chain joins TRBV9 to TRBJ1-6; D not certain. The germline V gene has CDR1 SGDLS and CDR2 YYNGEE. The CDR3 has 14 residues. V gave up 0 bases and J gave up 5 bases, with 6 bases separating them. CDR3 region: CASSVGQNNSPLHF. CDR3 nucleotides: TGTGCCAGCAGCGTAGGGCAGAATAATTCACCCCTCCACTTT.

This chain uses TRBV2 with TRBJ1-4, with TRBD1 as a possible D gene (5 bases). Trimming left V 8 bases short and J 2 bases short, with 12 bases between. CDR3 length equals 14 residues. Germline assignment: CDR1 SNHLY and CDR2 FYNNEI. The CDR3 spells CASGGTVTNEKLFF. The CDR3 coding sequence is TGTGCCAGCGGGGGGACGGTGACTAATGAAAAACTGTTTTTT.

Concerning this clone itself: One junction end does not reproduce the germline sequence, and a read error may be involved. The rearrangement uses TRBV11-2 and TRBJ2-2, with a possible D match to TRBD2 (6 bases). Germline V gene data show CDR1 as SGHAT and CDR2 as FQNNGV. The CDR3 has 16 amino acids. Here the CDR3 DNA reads TGTGCCAGCAGCCTAGATCGGGGGTGGATTACCGGGGAGCTGTTTTTT. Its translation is CASSLDRGWITGELFF.

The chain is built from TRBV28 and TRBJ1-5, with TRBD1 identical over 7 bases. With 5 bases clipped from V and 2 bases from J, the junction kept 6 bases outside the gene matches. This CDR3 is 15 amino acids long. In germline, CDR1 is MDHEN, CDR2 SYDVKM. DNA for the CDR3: TGTGCCAGCAGTATGGGACAGTCGGGCAATCAGCCCCAGCATTTT. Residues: CASSMGQSGNQPQHF. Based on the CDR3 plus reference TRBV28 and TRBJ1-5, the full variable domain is DVKVTQSSRYLVKRTGEKVFLECVQDMDHENMFWYRQDPGLGLRLIYFSYDVKMKEKGDIPEGYSVSREKKERFSLILESASTNQTSMYLCASSMGQSGNQPQHFGDGTRLSIL.

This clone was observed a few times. CDR3 DNA: TGTGCCAGCAGCTTAGAGGGGAGCGGGACTCCCTACGAGCAGTACTTC. It translates to CASSLEGSGTPYEQYF. The chain links TRBV7-2 to TRBJ2-7; 7 bases align to TRBD2. The germline CDR1 and CDR2 sequences are SGHTA and FQGNSA. With 1 base clipped from V and 2 bases from J, the junction kept 8 bases outside the gene matches. The length of the CDR3 is 16 residues.

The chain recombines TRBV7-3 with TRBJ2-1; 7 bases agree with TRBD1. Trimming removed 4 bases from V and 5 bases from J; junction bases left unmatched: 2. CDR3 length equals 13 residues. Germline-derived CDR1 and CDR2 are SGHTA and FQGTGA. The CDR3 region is CASSSGTDNEQFF. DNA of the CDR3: TGTGCCAGCAGCTCCGGGACAGACAATGAGCAGTTCTTC.

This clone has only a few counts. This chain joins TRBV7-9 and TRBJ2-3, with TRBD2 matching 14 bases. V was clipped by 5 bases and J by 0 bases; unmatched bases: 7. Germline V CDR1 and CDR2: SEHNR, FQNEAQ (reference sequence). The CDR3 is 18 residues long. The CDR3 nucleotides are TGTGCCAGCAGCCCCGGGACTAGCGGGAGACGAAGCACAGATACGCAGTATTTT. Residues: CASSPGTSGRRSTDTQYF.